A selection of T cell receptor beta chains follows, all from one sample in a study of Ad26.COV2.S vaccination and SARS-CoV-2 variants. Clones were read by immunoSEQ multiplex PCR, and TCRdb kept only the in-frame ones, dropping some. This table holds around 300,000 clones, about 87% found once. The sample consisted of peripheral blood, taken in a trial of Ad26.COV2.S vaccine versus placebo. Source of these receptors: a person between 18 and 65 years old who received the Ad26.COV2.S COVID-19 vaccine or a placebo. Each CDR3 is given with its conserved first and last residue. A D gene is named only where the DNA matches it firmly. Some rows have no size entry. The others give once, few or many, or a class for an expanded clone.

clone_size: -; v_call: TRBV2; j_call: TRBJ2-5; d_call: TRBD1; cdr3_aa: CASSDPGGRETQYF; cdr3_nt: TGTGCCAGCAGTGACCCAGGGGGTCGAGAGACCCAGTACTTC
clone_size: once; v_call: TRBV10-3; j_call: TRBJ1-1; d_call: -; cdr3_aa: CAIFDGTEAFF; cdr3_nt: TGTGCCATCTTTGATGGCACTGAAGCTTTCTTT
clone_size: -; v_call: TRBV18; j_call: TRBJ1-2; d_call: TRBD1; cdr3_aa: CASSPDAKGQRGGYTF; cdr3_nt: TGTGCCAGCTCACCGGACGCCAAGGGACAGCGAGGGGGCTACACCTTC
clone_size: -; v_call: TRBV9; j_call: TRBJ2-3; d_call: -; cdr3_aa: CASSAREGVFTDTQYF; cdr3_nt: TGTGCCAGCAGCGCGAGGGAGGGGGTCTTCACAGATACGCAGTATTTT
clone_size: -; v_call: TRBV6-6; j_call: TRBJ2-5; d_call: -; cdr3_aa: CASSYSIGAGETQYF; cdr3_nt: TGTGCCAGCAGTTACTCGATCGGGGCAGGGGAGACCCAGTACTTC
clone_size: -; v_call: TRBV6-5; j_call: TRBJ2-7; d_call: -; cdr3_aa: CASRELIYEQYF; cdr3_nt: TGTGCCAGCCGAGAGTTAATCTACGAGCAGTACTTC
clone_size: -; v_call: TRBV5-4; j_call: TRBJ2-1; d_call: -; cdr3_aa: CASSSRDNNEQFF; cdr3_nt: TGTGCCAGCAGCTCAAGGGATAACAATGAGCAGTTCTTC
clone_size: -; v_call: TRBV7-2; j_call: TRBJ2-1; d_call: TRBD2; cdr3_aa: CASSFTSGAYNEQFF; cdr3_nt: TGTGCCAGCAGCTTTACTAGCGGAGCGTACAATGAGCAGTTCTTC
clone_size: -; v_call: TRBV19; j_call: TRBJ1-2; d_call: TRBD1; cdr3_aa: CASSRPQGANYGYTF; cdr3_nt: TGTGCCAGTAGTAGACCACAGGGGGCTAACTATGGCTACACCTTC
clone_size: -; v_call: TRBV30; j_call: TRBJ2-3; d_call: TRBD2; cdr3_aa: CAWSDKRDHTDTQYF; cdr3_nt: TGTGCCTGGAGTGATAAGCGGGACCACACAGATACGCAGTATTTT
clone_size: -; v_call: TRBV6-2/TRBV6-3; j_call: TRBJ2-5; d_call: TRBD2; cdr3_aa: CASSYSRRASGQGETQYF; cdr3_nt: TGTGCCAGCAGTTACTCCCGTCGGGCTAGCGGTCAAGGAGAGACCCAGTACTTC
clone_size: -; v_call: TRBV27; j_call: TRBJ1-1; d_call: TRBD1; cdr3_aa: CASRFIQGRAGNTEAFF; cdr3_nt: TGTGCCAGCAGATTCATACAGGGGAGGGCGGGGAACACTGAAGCTTTCTTT
clone_size: -; v_call: TRBV30; j_call: TRBJ1-6; d_call: -; cdr3_aa: CAWARTVLTNSPLHF; cdr3_nt: TGTGCCTGGGCTCGGACCGTCCTAACCAATTCACCCCTCCACTTT
clone_size: -; v_call: TRBV9; j_call: TRBJ2-2; d_call: TRBD1; cdr3_aa: CASSADRADTGELFF; cdr3_nt: TGTGCCAGCAGCGCGGACAGGGCGGACACCGGGGAGCTGTTTTTT
clone_size: -; v_call: TRBV28; j_call: TRBJ2-7; d_call: -; cdr3_aa: CASSFVGGSYEQYF; cdr3_nt: TGTGCCAGCAGTTTTGTTGGCGGGTCCTACGAGCAGTACTTC
clone_size: -; v_call: TRBV9; j_call: TRBJ2-7; d_call: -; cdr3_aa: CASSVGPGGLDEQYF; cdr3_nt: TGTGCCAGCAGCGTAGGTCCCGGGGGTCTCGACGAGCAGTACTTC
clone_size: -; v_call: TRBV7-8; j_call: TRBJ2-3; d_call: -; cdr3_aa: CASRPGTDTQYF; cdr3_nt: TGTGCCAGCAGGCCGGGGACAGATACGCAGTATTTT
clone_size: -; v_call: TRBV28; j_call: TRBJ2-2; d_call: TRBD1; cdr3_aa: CASSSGTGGSGELFF; cdr3_nt: TGTGCCAGCAGTTCGGGGACAGGGGGCAGCGGGGAGCTGTTTTTT
clone_size: -; v_call: TRBV19; j_call: TRBJ1-5; d_call: -; cdr3_aa: CASSWDTHNQPQHF; cdr3_nt: TGTGCCAGTAGTTGGGACACCCACAATCAGCCCCAGCATTTT
clone_size: -; v_call: TRBV30; j_call: TRBJ2-3; d_call: TRBD2; cdr3_aa: CAWRDLLAGAHGDTQYF; cdr3_nt: TGTGCCTGGAGGGATCTACTAGCGGGGGCGCACGGGGATACGCAGTATTTT
clone_size: -; v_call: TRBV5-1; j_call: TRBJ2-3; d_call: -; cdr3_aa: CASSSGQSTDTQYF; cdr3_nt: TGCGCCAGCAGCTCAGGACAGAGCACAGATACGCAGTATTTT
clone_size: -; v_call: TRBV12-5; j_call: TRBJ2-1; d_call: TRBD2; cdr3_aa: CASGLVTSGGATEQFF; cdr3_nt: TGTGCTAGTGGTTTGGTAACAAGCGGGGGGGCCACTGAGCAGTTCTTC
clone_size: -; v_call: TRBV5-1; j_call: TRBJ2-1; d_call: -; cdr3_aa: CASSLVVGDYNEQFF; cdr3_nt: TGCGCCAGCAGCTTGGTGGTGGGGGACTACAATGAGCAGTTCTTC
clone_size: -; v_call: TRBV2; j_call: TRBJ2-7; d_call: TRBD2; cdr3_aa: CASSEAIPSGGYYEQYF; cdr3_nt: TGTGCCAGCAGTGAAGCAATTCCTAGCGGGGGTTACTACGAGCAGTACTTC
clone_size: -; v_call: TRBV5-1; j_call: TRBJ2-2; d_call: -; cdr3_aa: CASSLHGTPQDRELFF; cdr3_nt: TGCGCCAGCAGCTTACATGGGACCCCCCAGGACCGGGAGCTGTTTTTT
clone_size: -; v_call: TRBV5-5; j_call: TRBJ1-1; d_call: -; cdr3_aa: CASSLSSFLMNTEAFF; cdr3_nt: TGTGCCAGCAGCCTGAGCAGTTTTCTCATGAACACTGAAGCTTTCTTT
clone_size: once; v_call: TRBV19; j_call: TRBJ2-1; d_call: -; cdr3_aa: CASTSPGTYNNEQFF; cdr3_nt: TGTGCCAGTACCTCCCCGGGGACATATAACAATGAGCAGTTCTTC
clone_size: -; v_call: TRBV7-3; j_call: TRBJ1-1; d_call: TRBD1; cdr3_aa: CASSSQGAGTEAFF; cdr3_nt: TGTGCCAGCAGCTCACAGGGGGCAGGGACTGAAGCTTTCTTT
clone_size: -; v_call: TRBV7-9; j_call: TRBJ2-7; d_call: TRBD1; cdr3_aa: CASSAPGQGNYEQYF; cdr3_nt: TGTGCCAGCAGCGCCCCGGGACAGGGGAACTACGAGCAGTACTTC
clone_size: -; v_call: TRBV2; j_call: TRBJ2-1; d_call: -; cdr3_aa: CASSYLTAYNEQFF; cdr3_nt: TGTGCCAGCAGTTATTTGACAGCCTACAATGAGCAGTTCTTC
clone_size: -; v_call: TRBV19; j_call: TRBJ1-3; d_call: -; cdr3_aa: CASSKGRIPGNTIYF; cdr3_nt: TGTGCCAGTAGCAAGGGTCGGATCCCTGGAAACACCATATATTTT
clone_size: -; v_call: TRBV19; j_call: TRBJ1-5; d_call: -; cdr3_aa: CASSTTRGGEQPQHF; cdr3_nt: TGTGCCAGTAGCACCACGCGGGGAGGGGAACAGCCCCAGCATTTT
clone_size: -; v_call: TRBV7-3; j_call: TRBJ2-1; d_call: -; cdr3_aa: CASSLMQRVNEQFF; cdr3_nt: TGTGCCAGCAGCTTAATGCAAAGGGTCAATGAGCAGTTCTTC